Following are 24 T cell receptor beta chains from one sample sequenced in a study of blood T cell repertoires in COVID-19. Assay used: immunoSEQ multiplex PCR; TCRdb lists only in-frame clones, some missing. The data contain roughly 350,000 clones, approximately 90% of them singletons. Sequences were obtained from peripheral blood. These TCRs come from a woman in her forties or fifties with active or convalescent COVID-19.

The chain joins TRBV7-9 to TRBJ2-7; 7 bases agree with TRBD2. The CDR3 runs to 14 residues. CDR1 is SEHNR, CDR2 FQNEAQ, per germline (reference sequence). V lost 5 bases, J lost 4 bases, and 8 bases stayed unmatched. The CDR3 DNA reads as TGTGCCAGCAGCCAAGGGCTAGCGGATTACGAGCAGTACTTC. It codes for CASSQGLADYEQYF.

The rearrangement links TRBV6-2 or TRBV6-3 to TRBJ2-1; a possible D gene is TRBD1 (5 bases). With 0 bases removed from V and 8 bases from J, the gap between germline ends came to 20 bases. This CDR3 comprises 17 residues. Germline lookup yields CDR1 MNHEY and CDR2 SVGEGT. This CDR3 is CASSYSFGQGLGHEQFF. In DNA, the CDR3 is TGTGCCAGCAGTTACTCATTCGGGCAGGGTCTTGGCCATGAGCAGTTCTTC.

This clone was counted between two and nine times. The CDR3 DNA sequence: TGTGCCAGCAGTGAGACTCGGGACAGAGGCTATGGCTACACCTTC. Translation: CASSETRDRGYGYTF. V and J are TRBV2 and TRBJ1-2, with 7 bases matching TRBD1. Per the germline V gene, CDR1 is SNHLY and CDR2 is FYNNEI. V lost 3 bases and J lost 4; bases outside the gene matches: 8. This CDR3 contains 15 residues.

This chain links TRBV27 with TRBJ2-1, with D tentatively TRBD2 (5 bases). CDR3 size: 16 residues. V was clipped by 2 bases and J by 0 bases, with 11 bases between them. Germline V gene sequence: CDR1 MNHEY, CDR2 SMNVEV (reference sequence). The CDR3: CASSLVAHPSYNEQFF. Written as DNA, the CDR3 is TGTGCCAGCAGTTTAGTAGCGCATCCCTCCTACAATGAGCAGTTCTTC.

This clone was seen just once. The chain combines TRBV4-1 with TRBJ2-7; D perhaps matches TRBD2 (6 bases). This CDR3 has 16 residues. Germline CDR1 and CDR2: MGHRA and YSYEKL. V dropped 0 bases and J dropped 2 bases, with 14 bases sitting between them. The CDR3 is CASSQDRDGSPYEQYF. The DNA for the CDR3 is TGCGCCAGCAGCCAAGATCGTGACGGGAGCCCCTACGAGCAGTACTTC.

This rearrangement joins TRBV10-3 to TRBJ2-6; possible D gene TRBD1, 6 bases. Germline V CDR1 and CDR2: ENHRY, SYGVKD. V gave up 6 bases and J gave up 4 bases, with 13 bases separating them. This CDR3 comprises 15 residues. The CDR3 nucleotides read TGTGCCATCAGCGACACAGGGCGGGGGGCCAACGTCCTGACTTTC. The encoded protein is CAISDTGRGANVLTF.

V gene TRBV2 combines with J gene TRBJ1-1; D may be TRBD1 (5 bases). Trimming removed 6 bases from V and 2 bases from J, with 16 bases in between. CDR1 and CDR2 (germline): SNHLY, FYNNEI. The CDR3 is made up of 15 amino acids. CDR3 nucleotide sequence: TGTGCCAGCAGGTGGGATAGGGGCAGTAACACTGAAGCTTTCTTT. Amino acids: CASRWDRGSNTEAFF.

This chain joins TRBV5-1 and TRBJ2-3, with 8 bases fitting TRBD2. J lost 6 bases, V lost 4 bases, and 10 bases had no gene match. CDR1 and CDR2 from the germline V gene are SGHRS and YFSETQ. This CDR3 is 15 amino acids long. CDR3 residues: CASSPERGLTDTQYF. CDR3 nucleotide sequence: TGCGCCAGCAGCCCCGAGCGGGGGTTAACGGATACGCAGTATTTT.

The chain is built from TRBV6-5 and TRBJ2-7, with 11 bases lining up with TRBD2. This CDR3 contains 16 residues. With V trimmed by 0 bases and J by 5 bases, 6 bases remained unmatched. Germline lookup yields CDR1 MNHEY and CDR2 SVGAGI. The CDR3, as DNA: TGTGCCAGCAGTTACTCGAAGACTAGCGGGATCAACGAGCAGTACTTC. It encodes CASSYSKTSGINEQYF.

This chain uses TRBV18 with TRBJ1-4; 7 bases map to TRBD1. Germline loops: CDR1 KGHSH, CDR2 LQKENI. The J segment lost 10 bases and the V segment lost 3 bases, leaving 5 bases of the junction unmatched. This CDR3 region has 13 residues. This chain's CDR3 is CASSPDRVGKLFF. The CDR3 nucleotides are TGTGCCAGCTCACCTGACAGGGTCGGAAAACTGTTTTTT.

The CDR3 coding sequence is TGTGCCAGCAGTGAAATAACAGGGGGAAACACCATATATTTT. Its translation is CASSEITGGNTIYF. The V gene is TRBV25-1, the J gene TRBJ1-3, with a tentative D call TRBD1 (6 bases). Trimming removed 2 bases at V and 4 bases at J, with 9 bases between. The CDR3 is 14 residues long. Germline V gene lookup returns CDR1 MGHDK and CDR2 SYGVNS.

The CDR3 nucleotides read TGTGCCATGCAGGGGGCGGGGGACACTGAAGCTTTCTTT. Its protein is CAMQGAGDTEAFF. This chain links TRBV28 with TRBJ1-1; TRBD1 agrees at 8 bases. V trimming: 10 bases; J trimming: 3 bases; junction bases outside the gene matches: 7. The germline CDR1 and CDR2 sequences are MDHEN and SYDVKM. This CDR3 has 13 amino acids.

The CDR3 is CASRPGAAYGYTF. For the CDR3, the DNA is TGTGCCAGCAGACCTGGGGCAGCCTATGGCTACACCTTC. This chain connects TRBV7-2 to TRBJ1-2, with TRBD1 as a possible D gene (5 bases). The CDR3 is 13 amino acids. V was shortened by 6 bases and J by 4 bases, with 12 bases between the two germline ends. In germline, CDR1 is SGHTA, CDR2 FQGNSA.

Here the CDR3 reads CASRRDLYEQYF. CDR3 bases: TGTGCCAGCAGGCGGGACTTGTACGAGCAGTACTTC. The chain employs TRBV12-3 or TRBV12-4 and TRBJ2-7; perhaps TRBD2 as D (6 bases). The V gene lost 6 bases and the J gene lost 4 bases, with 10 bases spanning the gap. CDR3 length: 12 residues.

About this clone: In the same sample, other DNA sequences code for this CDR3. The chain links TRBV19 to TRBJ2-1; TRBD1 might be the D (6 bases). V shed 8 bases and J shed 4 bases, with 12 bases lying between them. The germline CDR1 and CDR2 sequences are LNHDA and SQIVND (reference sequence). The CDR3 extends over 13 amino acids. The CDR3 protein is CASSSTGYNEQFF. CDR3 nucleotide sequence: TGTGCCAGTTCTAGTACAGGGTACAATGAGCAGTTCTTC.

The chain employs TRBV14 and TRBJ1-1; D gene ambiguous. The CDR3 is 14 residues long. CDR1 SGHDN and CDR2 FVKESK come from the germline V gene. V dropped 1 base and J dropped 6 bases, with 12 bases sitting between them. The CDR3 spells CASSQAAGVAEAFF. The DNA for the CDR3 is TGTGCCAGCAGCCAAGCGGCAGGTGTGGCTGAAGCTTTCTTT.

The V call is TRBV11-2, the J call TRBJ2-4, with 9 nucleotides matching TRBD1. After removal of 4 bases from V and 8 bases from J, the junction contained 6 bases not matched to a gene. Per germline, CDR1 SGHAT and CDR2 FQNNGV. This CDR3 comprises 14 residues. The CDR3 sequence: CASSSQGAGDIQYF. The CDR3, as DNA: TGTGCCAGCAGCTCACAGGGGGCAGGAGACATTCAGTACTTC.

A word on this clone: At one end, the junction sequence differs from germline, possibly due to a read error. The V gene is TRBV11-2, the J gene TRBJ1-3; TRBD1 aligns across 9 bases. Germline V gene data show CDR1 as SGHAT and CDR2 as FQNNGV. CDR3 size: 15 residues. Here the CDR3 reads CASSRILGQGNTTYF. The CDR3 DNA reads as TGTGCCAGCAGCCGCATCCTAGGACAGGGGAACACCACATATTTT.

The chain couples TRBV5-1 to TRBJ1-2; TRBD1 is a possible D gene (6 bases). Per the germline V gene, CDR1 is SGHRS and CDR2 is YFSETQ. This CDR3 spans 15 amino acids. Trimming stripped 0 bases from V and 4 bases from J, with 13 bases between. CDR3 protein: CASSLEQGSGYGYTF. Written as DNA, the CDR3 is TGCGCCAGCAGCTTGGAACAGGGCTCAGGCTATGGCTACACCTTC.

This clone was counted once. The chain couples TRBV18 to TRBJ2-6; TRBD2 aligns across 9 bases. The length of the CDR3 is 17 residues. V lost 5 bases to trimming and J lost 0 bases; unmatched junction nucleotides: 5. CDR1 is KGHSH, CDR2 LQKENI, per germline. The CDR3 sequence: CASSVAGAPSGANVLTF. CDR3 coding DNA: TGTGCCAGCTCAGTAGCGGGAGCCCCCTCTGGGGCCAACGTCCTGACTTTC. The full variable domain, completed using reference TRBV18 and TRBJ2-6, is NAGVMQNPRHLVRRRGQEARLRCSPMKGHSHVYWYRQLPEEGLKFMVYLQKENIIDESGMPKERFSAEFPKEGPSILRIQQVVRGDSAAYFCASSVAGAPSGANVLTFGAGSRLTVL.

The chain combines TRBV30 with TRBJ1-5; D may be TRBD1 (6 bases). There are 14 residues in the CDR3. Per germline, CDR1 GTSNPN and CDR2 SVGIG (reference sequence). V was trimmed by 4 bases and J by 4 bases, leaving 14 bases between them. CDR3 coding DNA: TGTGCCTGGACCCAGGGGTTAGCAAATCAGCCCCAGCATTTT. It codes for CAWTQGLANQPQHF.

This chain links TRBV14 with TRBJ1-1; no reliable D call. Per germline, CDR1 SGHDN and CDR2 FVKESK. CDR3 size: 13 residues. The V gene lost 0 bases and the J gene lost 11 bases, with 13 bases spanning the gap. The CDR3 reads CASSQDLSLGAFF. CDR3 DNA: TGTGCCAGCAGCCAAGATCTCAGTCTTGGCGCTTTCTTT.

The rearrangement uses TRBV28 and TRBJ2-5; 7 bases line up with TRBD1. Germline assignment: CDR1 MDHEN and CDR2 SYDVKM. The CDR3 spans 15 residues. V shed 7 bases, J shed 2 bases, and the junction held 10 bases outside the gene matches. In DNA form, the CDR3 reads TGTGCCAGCACCCCTTCCGACAGGGTTCAAGAGACCCAGTACTTC. Translated: CASTPSDRVQETQYF.

This sequence joins TRBV7-8 and TRBJ1-1, with 7 bases lining up with TRBD1. Losses at the gene ends were 5 bases for V and 7 bases for J; bases not matched to a gene: 10. The CDR3 consists of 14 residues. Per germline, CDR1 SGHVS and CDR2 FQNEAQ. CDR3 nucleotide sequence: TGTGCCAGCAGCCACTATACAGGGGTCCATGAAGCTTTCTTT. Its protein product is CASSHYTGVHEAFF.